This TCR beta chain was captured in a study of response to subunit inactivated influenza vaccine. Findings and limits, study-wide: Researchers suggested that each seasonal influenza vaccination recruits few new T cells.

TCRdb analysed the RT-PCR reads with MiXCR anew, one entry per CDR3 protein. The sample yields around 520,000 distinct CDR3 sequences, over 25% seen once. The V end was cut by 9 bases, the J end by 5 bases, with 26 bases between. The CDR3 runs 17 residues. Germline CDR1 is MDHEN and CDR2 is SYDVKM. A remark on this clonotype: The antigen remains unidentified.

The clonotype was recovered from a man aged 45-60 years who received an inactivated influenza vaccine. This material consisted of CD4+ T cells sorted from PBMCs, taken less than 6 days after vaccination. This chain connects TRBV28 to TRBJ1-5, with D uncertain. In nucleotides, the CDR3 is TGTGCCAGTGTCACTTTTCTATATACGGGCGCGGATCAGCCCCAGCATTTT. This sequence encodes CASVTFLYTGADQPQHF.